Each of the 17 T cell receptor beta chains below was sequenced from the same sample in a study of somatic mutations in cytotoxic T cells in rheumatoid arthritis. The assay was immunoSEQ multiplex PCR, and TCRdb's table has in-frame clones only and misses some. The sample has some 18,000 clones; around 79% are singletons. The sequencing sample was made of CD8+ T cells sorted from blood. Receptors originate from an adult with rheumatoid arthritis.

V gene TRBV4-1 combines with J gene TRBJ2-1; TRBD2 matches 8 bases. Trimming took 0 bases from V and 5 from J; bases not matched to a gene: 6. CDR1 and CDR2 (germline): MGHRA, YSYEKL. CDR3 length: 16 residues. CDR3 sequence reads: CASSQEAAGGNNEQFF. DNA for the CDR3: TGCGCCAGCAGCCAAGAGGCGGCGGGGGGCAACAATGAGCAGTTCTTC.

This chain joins TRBV19 and TRBJ2-3; a weak D match, TRBD2 (5 bases). The CDR3 is 15 amino acids. The ends were cut back, 2 bases at V and 4 bases at J, with 13 bases in the middle. Germline CDR1 and CDR2: LNHDA and SQIVND (reference sequence). The CDR3 spells CASSIQAVQSDTQYF. DNA for the CDR3: TGTGCCAGTAGTATACAAGCGGTTCAGTCAGATACGCAGTATTTT.

This chain uses TRBV27 with TRBJ1-1, with D unclear. CDR3 length equals 16 residues. V dropped 3 bases and J dropped 0 bases, with 14 bases sitting between them. Germline V lookup: CDR1 MNHEY, CDR2 SMNVEV (reference sequence). The CDR3 bases are TGTGCCAGCAGTTTGGTCCCAGGATTAATGAACACTGAAGCTTTCTTT. Translating gives CASSLVPGLMNTEAFF.

On this clone itself: Lacking the conserved final phenylalanine or tryptophan, this CDR3 likely reflects a read error. It is unclear where the CDR3 begins or ends on the DNA, so no DNA is shown, and the CDR3 is as TCRdb lists it. This sequence joins TRBV28 and TRBJ1-2. Germline CDR1 and CDR2: MDHEN and SYDVKM. Counting both end residues, the CDR3 totals 9 amino acids. CDR3 loop: CATADGGTL.

On this clone: The junction shows a germline mismatch at one end, possibly a read error. The rearrangement uses TRBV5-3 and TRBJ2-2; tentative D call: TRBD2 (5 bases). TRBV5-3 is marked as an open reading frame, function uncertain. This CDR3 has 14 amino acids. In nucleotides, the CDR3 is TGTGCCAGAGAGCTTCTGGAGGAACACCGGGGAGCTGTTTTT. This gives the protein CARELLEEHRGAVF.

The V and J genes are TRBV6-6 and TRBJ1-1; weak D call: TRBD1 (5 bases). This CDR3 contains 13 residues. V lost 6 bases to trimming and J lost 5 bases, with 13 bases between them. CDR1 is MNHNY and CDR2 is SVGAGI in the germline V gene (reference sequence). CDR3 sequence reads: CASRRGDGTEAFF. The CDR3 nucleotides are TGTGCCAGCAGACGGGGGGACGGGACTGAAGCTTTCTTT.

J is TRBJ2-3 and V is TRBV11-2; 9 nucleotides match TRBD2. Germline values: CDR1 SGHAT, CDR2 FQNNGV. The CDR3 has 18 amino acids. The junction had 17 bases not matched to a gene; V was cut back by 6 bases and J by 4 bases. CDR3 sequence reads: CASSPGGTSSLWADTQYF. The CDR3 bases are TGTGCCAGCAGTCCAGGGGGGACTAGCTCCCTCTGGGCAGATACGCAGTATTTT.

The chain recombines TRBV7-9 with TRBJ2-1; no reliable D call. The ends were cut back, 6 bases at V and 3 bases at J, with 12 bases in the middle. The germline V gene has CDR1 SEHNR and CDR2 FQNEAQ (reference sequence). The CDR3 spans 14 residues. CDR3 DNA: TGTGCCAGCAGGTTTTCAGACGACTACAATGAGCAGTTCTTC. This codes for CASRFSDDYNEQFF. The variable domain in full, completed from reference TRBV7-9 and TRBJ2-1, reads DTGVSQNPRHKITKRGQNVTFRCDPISEHNRLYWYRQTLGQGPEFLTYFQNEAQLEKSRLLSDRFSAERPKGSFSTLEIQRTEQGDSAMYLCASRFSDDYNEQFFGPGTRLTVL.

This chain links TRBV5-5 with TRBJ1-1; TRBD1 might be the D (5 bases). Germline V gene sequence: CDR1 SGHKS, CDR2 YYEKEE (reference sequence). The CDR3 is made up of 14 amino acids. V was clipped by 5 bases and J by 0 bases, with 11 bases between them. The DNA for the CDR3 is TGTGCCAGCAGTTATTCAGGGATGAACACTGAAGCTTTCTTT. Its translation is CASSYSGMNTEAFF.

This sequence joins TRBV6-5 and TRBJ1-2; D perhaps matches TRBD1 (5 bases). The CDR3 loop spans 13 amino acids. V gave up 2 bases and J gave up 4 bases, with 8 bases separating them. In germline, CDR1 is MNHEY, CDR2 SVGAGI. CDR3 in DNA: TGTGCCAGCAGTTACGGGGGATTCTATGGCTACACCTTC. Protein sequence: CASSYGGFYGYTF.

This chain uses TRBV4-1 with TRBJ1-1; 8 positions agree with TRBD1. The length of the CDR3 is 16 residues. Germline values: CDR1 MGHRA, CDR2 YSYEKL. The junction had 15 bases not matched to a gene; V was cut back by 1 base and J by 11 bases. In DNA, the CDR3 is TGCGCCAGCAGCCAAGCGGTCCAGGGGGCCATTATGGAGGCTTTCTTT. Translating it yields CASSQAVQGAIMEAFF.

This chain connects TRBV11-3 to TRBJ2-1, with D possibly matching TRBD1 (5 bases). CDR1 and CDR2 from the germline V gene are SGHNT and YENEEA. Trimming pared 5 bases from V and 2 bases from J, leaving 16 bases between. This CDR3 comprises 16 residues. The CDR3 DNA follows: TGTGCCAGCAGCACGAGAGACAGCCCTACCTACAATGAGCAGTTCTTC. Its protein is CASSTRDSPTYNEQFF.

The chain employs TRBV5-5 and TRBJ1-5; the match to TRBD1 covers 9 bases. V trimming: 4 bases; J trimming: 2 bases; junction bases outside the gene matches: 7. The CDR3 totals 16 residues. CDR1 and CDR2 (germline): SGHKS, YYEKEE (reference sequence). The CDR3 is CASSPGQGGGNQPQHF. The CDR3 DNA follows: TGTGCCAGCAGCCCGGGACAGGGCGGAGGCAATCAGCCCCAGCATTTT.

This clone is medium-sized (0.01 to 0.1%). A read error may account for a junction end that differs from germline. This sequence joins TRBV2 and TRBJ1-2; D remains ambiguous. Germline V gene lookup returns CDR1 SNHLY and CDR2 FYNNEI. The CDR3 has 11 amino acids. In nucleotides, the CDR3 is TGTGCCAGAAGTGAATTACGTGGCTACACCTTC. Its translation is CARSELRGYTF.

The V call is TRBV4-1, the J call TRBJ2-1; 7 bases line up with TRBD2. This CDR3 has 18 amino acids. In germline, CDR1 is MGHRA, CDR2 YSYEKL. After removal of 0 bases from V and 4 bases from J, the junction contained 12 bases not matched to a gene. CDR3 residues: CASSQDGVRGRGYNEQFF. DNA for the CDR3: TGCGCCAGCAGCCAAGATGGGGTCCGGGGGAGGGGATACAATGAGCAGTTCTTC.

This rearrangement joins TRBV7-9 to TRBJ2-7, with 10 positions matching TRBD1. V shed 5 bases and J 5 bases; nucleotides not matched to a gene: 3. Germline V gene lookup returns CDR1 SEHNR and CDR2 FQNEAQ (reference sequence). The CDR3 contains 13 residues. CDR3 residues: CASSPGTGDEQYF. The CDR3 nucleotides are TGTGCCAGCAGCCCCGGGACAGGGGACGAGCAGTACTTC.

This clone was seen just once. The chain has TRBV6-5 and TRBJ2-7; 7 bases are shared with TRBD1. Germline-derived CDR1 and CDR2 are MNHEY and SVGAGI. V shed 5 bases, J shed 3 bases, and the junction held 7 bases outside the gene matches. CDR3 length: 14 amino acids. CDR3 DNA sequence: TGTGCCAGCAGTGTAGGGGGCTTGGGCTACGAGCAGTACTTC. It translates to CASSVGGLGYEQYF.